Below are 8 T cell receptor beta chains sequenced from a single sample in a study of cytomegalovirus exposure and HLA in healthy donors. The PCR contained 60 Vbeta and 13 Jbeta primers. Only in-frame clones appear in the TCRdb table, and some are missing; sequencing was by immunoSEQ multiplex PCR. The repertoire includes approximately 110,000 clones, 82% of them detected once, and approximately 2.7% sits in the top ten. The source material was PBMCs. Receptor source: a woman between 18 and 29 years old in good health and CMV-seronegative.

The chain joins TRBV27 to TRBJ2-5, with TRBD2 identical over 15 bases. The CDR3 is made up of 15 amino acids. The V and J ends lost 7 bases and 6 bases, in that order; junction bases with no gene match: 6. Germline CDR1 and CDR2: MNHEY and SMNVEV (reference sequence). In DNA, the CDR3 is TGTGCCAGCATTGGACTAGCGGGAGGGAGGAAGACCCAGTACTTC. Its translation is CASIGLAGGRKTQYF.

The gene calls are TRBV2 and TRBJ1-6; 7 bases map to TRBD1. The length of the CDR3 is 17 residues. CDR1 and CDR2 (germline): SNHLY, FYNNEI. V was pared by 6 bases and J by 1 base, with 9 bases of the junction left unmatched. The CDR3 spells CASRGITGASYNSPLHF. CDR3 bases: TGTGCCAGCAGGGGCATTACAGGGGCGTCCTATAATTCACCCCTCCACTTT.

This clone was counted a single time. V and J are TRBV19 and TRBJ2-1; D is unresolved. The V and J ends lost 9 bases and 0 bases respectively, with 15 bases between them. Germline CDR1 LNHDA, CDR2 SQIVND (reference sequence). The CDR3 has 15 amino acids. The CDR3 sequence: CASLSLDSSYNEQFF. In DNA form, the CDR3 reads TGTGCCAGCCTTTCGCTAGATAGCTCCTACAATGAGCAGTTCTTC. The variable domain in full, with the rest retrieved from reference TRBV19 and TRBJ2-1, is DGGITQSPKYLFRKEGQNVTLSCEQNLNHDAMYWYRQDPGQGLRLIYYSQIVNDFQKGDIAEGYSVSREKKESFPLTVTSAQKNPTAFYLCASLSLDSSYNEQFFGPGTRLTVL.

This clone appeared a few times. V and J are TRBV5-6 and TRBJ2-3; 7 bases are shared with TRBD2. The ends lost 1 base at V and 2 bases at J; junction bases unmatched: 10. Germline lookup yields CDR1 SGHDT and CDR2 YYEEEE. The CDR3 runs to 17 residues. CDR3 in DNA: TGTGCCAGCAGCTTGTTTGCCGGGACTACCATCACAGATACGCAGTATTTT. Residues: CASSLFAGTTITDTQYF.

This rearrangement joins TRBV6-4 to TRBJ2-1, with D perhaps TRBD2 (6 bases). V dropped 5 bases and J dropped 4 bases, with 9 bases sitting between them. The CDR3 sequence is 13 residues long. Germline V gene data show CDR1 as MRHNA and CDR2 as SNTAGT. CDR3 DNA sequence: TGTGCCAGCAGTACCGGGAGATACAATGAGCAGTTCTTC. Its protein product is CASSTGRYNEQFF.

The chain employs TRBV7-6 and TRBJ2-5; D might be TRBD2 (5 bases). CDR1 and CDR2 (germline): SGHVS, FNYEAQ. This CDR3 comprises 12 residues. Trimming shortened V by 5 bases and J by 10 bases, and 14 bases separated the two germline ends. Written as DNA, the CDR3 is TGTGCCAGCAGCCTGACCACCGGGGTCCAGTACTTC. This sequence encodes CASSLTTGVQYF.

The chain has TRBV7-8 and TRBJ2-1; 9 nucleotides line up with TRBD2. CDR3 size: 16 residues. Germline V lookup: CDR1 SGHVS, CDR2 FQNEAQ. With V trimmed by 0 bases and J by 2 bases, 2 bases remained unmatched. The CDR3 here is CASSLALAGPYNEQFF. The DNA for the CDR3 is TGTGCCAGCAGCTTAGCTCTAGCGGGGCCCTACAATGAGCAGTTCTTC.

The chain uses TRBV5-4 and TRBJ1-1; D is possibly TRBD1 (5 bases). Per the germline V gene, CDR1 is SGHNT and CDR2 is YYREEE (reference sequence). Deletions cut 5 bases from V and 1 base from J, with 9 bases between. This CDR3 has 13 residues. CDR3: CASRFGQNTEAFF. CDR3 sequence (DNA): TGTGCCAGCAGATTCGGACAGAACACTGAAGCTTTCTTT.